This T cell receptor beta chain was captured by sequencing in a study of CD8 T cells in ankylosing spondylitis. TCRdb re-called the 5' RACE reads through MiXCR, storing one row per CDR3 protein. Here the sample spans 250,000 to 350,000 distinct CDR3 sequences, about 20% being singletons. The CDR3 length is 14 residues. Deletions cut 6 bases from V and 1 base from J, with 10 bases between. Germline V gene sequence: CDR1 MNHNS, CDR2 SASEGT. This clonotype was recorded a few times. The origin of this receptor is a female donor with ankylosing spondylitis or in good health (not recorded which). The material sequenced was blood, either unsorted or a sorted T cell fraction (not recorded which). The chain uses TRBV6-1 and TRBJ1-3; a weak D match, TRBD1 (6 bases). CDR3 amino acids: CASSRGESGNTIYF. The DNA for the CDR3 is TGTGCCAGCAGCAGGGGTGAATCTGGAAACACCATATATTTT.